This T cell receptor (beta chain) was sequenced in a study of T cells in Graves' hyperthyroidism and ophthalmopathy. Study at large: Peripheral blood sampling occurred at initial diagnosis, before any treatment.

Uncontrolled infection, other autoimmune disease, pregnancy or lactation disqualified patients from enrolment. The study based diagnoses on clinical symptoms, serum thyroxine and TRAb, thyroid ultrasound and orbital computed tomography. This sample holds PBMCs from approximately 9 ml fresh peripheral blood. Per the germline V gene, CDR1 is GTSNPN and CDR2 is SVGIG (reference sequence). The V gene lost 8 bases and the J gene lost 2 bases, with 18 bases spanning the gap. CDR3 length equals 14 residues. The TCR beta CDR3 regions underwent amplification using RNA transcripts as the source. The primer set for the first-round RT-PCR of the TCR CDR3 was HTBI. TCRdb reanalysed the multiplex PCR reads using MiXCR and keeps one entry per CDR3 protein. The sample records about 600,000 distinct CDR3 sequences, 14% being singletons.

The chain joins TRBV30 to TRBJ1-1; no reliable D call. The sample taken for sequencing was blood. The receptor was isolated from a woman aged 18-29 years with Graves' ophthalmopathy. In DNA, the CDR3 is TGTGCCGGCAACGATTGGAGGAGAAACACTGAAGCTTTCTTT. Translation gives CAGNDWRRNTEAFF.